Listed below are T cell receptor beta chains from one sample, sequenced in a study of post-analysis software for immune sequencing data. TCRdb recomputed calls from the PCR reads with MiXCR, one row per CDR3 protein. The sample lists about 760,000 distinct CDR3 sequences, 25% to 30% occurring once. Input material: blood. The receptors originated from a girl aged 5 to 17 with multiple sclerosis. Each CDR3 is given with its conserved first and last residue. D genes are given only for firm matches. Not every row has a clone size; where given, it reads once, few, many or a size class.

>TRBJ2-3|16|TRBV12-3/TRBV12-4|TRBD1|few
TGTGCCAGCATTACCGGGACAGGGAGTGGTGGAGATACGCAGTATTTT
CASITGTGSGGDTQYF
>TRBJ1-2|17|TRBV3-1|-|-
TGTGCCAGCAGCCCGCGAGACAGTGGCGCCCTTAACTATGGCTACACCTTC
CASSPRDSGALNYGYTF
>TRBJ2-3|13|TRBV20-1|-|-
TGCAGTGCTAGCGGGCCCAACGCAGATACGCAGTATTTT
CSASGPNADTQYF
>TRBJ2-2|14|TRBV5-1|-|-
TGCGCCAGCAGCTATGGGAAGACTACCGGGGAGCTGTTTTTT
CASSYGKTTGELFF
>TRBJ1-3|15|TRBV9|-|few
TGTGCCAGCAGCGCCCGGGACGTCGTTGGAAACACCATATATTTT
CASSARDVVGNTIYF
>TRBJ1-1|18|TRBV18|-|-
TGTGCCAGCTCACCATTGCCCGGGACACCAAATTGGAACACTGAAGCTTTCTTT
CASSPLPGTPNWNTEAFF
>TRBJ2-7|15|TRBV7-2|TRBD2|-
TGTGCCAGCCAGAATTCCAGACTAGCGGGGGGCGAGCAGTACTTC
CASQNSRLAGGEQYF
>TRBJ1-5|12|TRBV20-1|-|few
TGCAGTCTCAGGGATAGCAATCAGCCCCAGCATTTT
CSLRDSNQPQHF
>TRBJ1-1|14|TRBV4-1|TRBD1|-
TGCGCCAGCAGCCGACAGGGGAGCGGAACTGAAGCTTTCTTT
CASSRQGSGTEAFF
>TRBJ1-4|16|TRBV4-3|TRBD1|-
TGCGCCAGCAGTCTATCTGGGGACAGGGGTGGTGAAAAACTGTTTTTT
CASSLSGDRGGEKLFF
>TRBJ1-4|14|TRBV6-5|-|-
TGTGCCAGCAGTAGGGACCCGCCAGGTGAAAAACTGTTTTTT
CASSRDPPGEKLFF
>TRBJ2-7|17|TRBV5-1|-|-
TGCGCCAGCAGCTCGTCCAGACTAGTATCGGCCACACCCGAGCAGTACTTC
CASSSSRLVSATPEQYF
>TRBJ2-7|14|TRBV12-3/TRBV12-4|TRBD1|few
TGTGCCAGCAGTGGGACAGGGGGCTTGAACGAGCAGTACTTC
CASSGTGGLNEQYF
>TRBJ2-5|15|TRBV20-1|-|-
TGCAGTGCTACAAGGGGGACGGGGGGAGGGGAGACCCAGTACTTC
CSATRGTGGGETQYF
>TRBJ2-5|16|TRBV20-1|TRBD2|-
TGCAGTGCTGAAGGCGGTCTAGCGGGAGGGGAAGAGACCCAGTACTTC
CSAEGGLAGGEETQYF
>TRBJ1-5|18|TRBV7-9|-|-
TGTGCCAGCAGCCCAAAATGGGATGATAGTGCGTCCAATCAGCCCCAGCATTTT
CASSPKWDDSASNQPQHF
>TRBJ1-5|15|TRBV27|TRBD1|few
TGTGCCTCCACACCGACAGGGTGGGTCAATCAGCCCCAGCATTTT
CASTPTGWVNQPQHF
>TRBJ2-5|13|TRBV7-9|-|few
TGTGCCAGCAGACCGACAGGCCGAGAGACCCAGTACTTC
CASRPTGRETQYF
>TRBJ2-7|16|TRBV4-3|-|-
TGCGCCAGCAGCCAAGGACCCGGGACCGTTACCTACGAGCAGTACTTC
CASSQGPGTVTYEQYF
>TRBJ2-3|17|TRBV7-2|TRBD1|-
TGTGCCAGCAGCCCGCAACACGGACAGGGACCAGGAGATACGCAGTATTTT
CASSPQHGQGPGDTQYF
>TRBJ2-5|15|TRBV7-2|TRBD2|few
TGTGCCAGCAGCTACCTGCCGGGGGGAGAAGAGACCCAGTACTTC
CASSYLPGGEETQYF
>TRBJ2-5|12|TRBV6-1|-|few
TGTGCCTCGAGCAGGGTTCGAGAGACCCAGTACTTC
CASSRVRETQYF
>TRBJ2-1|16|TRBV3-1|TRBD2|few
TGTGCCAGCAGCCGGAGACTAGCGGGAGGAGACAATGAGCAGTTCTTC
CASSRRLAGGDNEQFF
>TRBJ2-2|15|TRBV11-2|-|-
TGTGCCAGCAGCTTAGGCCCACGAGGGGCGGGGGAGCTGTTTTTT
CASSLGPRGAGELFF
>TRBJ2-3|15|TRBV10-3|-|few
TGTGCCACCGGAGAGGGAAACGGGATAGGAGATACGCAGTATTTT
CATGEGNGIGDTQYF
>TRBJ2-4|13|TRBV29-1|-|-
TGCAGCGTTTGGCTCCGGGGAAAAAACATTCAGTACTTC
CSVWLRGKNIQYF
>TRBJ1-2|12|TRBV11-2|-|-
TGTGCCAGCAGCTTCCGGGAGTACGGCTACACCTTC
CASSFREYGYTF
>TRBJ2-1|15|TRBV19|-|-
TGTGCCAGTAGTACCTTTGGGACTGGAAACAATGAGCAGTTCTTC
CASSTFGTGNNEQFF
>TRBJ2-7|14|TRBV6-1|-|-
TGTGCCAGCAGTGCCTTCCTGCAGGGTGGCGAGCAGTACTTC
CASSAFLQGGEQYF
>TRBJ1-6|17|TRBV4-3|TRBD1|few
TGCGCCAGCAGCCCCTTGGGGACAGGCGGGTCCCATTCACCCCTCCACTTT
CASSPLGTGGSHSPLHF
>TRBJ2-1|14|TRBV6-6|-|-
TGTGCCAGCAGACCTGTAGGGATCCCCAATGAGCAGTTCTTC
CASRPVGIPNEQFF